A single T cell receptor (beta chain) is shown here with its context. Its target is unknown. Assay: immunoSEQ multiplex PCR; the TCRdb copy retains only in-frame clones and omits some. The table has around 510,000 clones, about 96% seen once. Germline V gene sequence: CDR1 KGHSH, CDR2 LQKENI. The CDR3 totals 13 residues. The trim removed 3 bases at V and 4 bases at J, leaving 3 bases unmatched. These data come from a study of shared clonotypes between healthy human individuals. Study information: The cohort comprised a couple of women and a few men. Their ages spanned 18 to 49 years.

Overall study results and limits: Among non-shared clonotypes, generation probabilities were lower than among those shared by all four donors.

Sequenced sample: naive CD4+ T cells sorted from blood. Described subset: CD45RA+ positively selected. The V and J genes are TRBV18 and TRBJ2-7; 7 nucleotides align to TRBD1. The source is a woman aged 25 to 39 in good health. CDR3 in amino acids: CASSPGQLYEQYF. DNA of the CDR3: TGTGCCAGCTCACCGGGACAGCTATACGAGCAGTACTTC.